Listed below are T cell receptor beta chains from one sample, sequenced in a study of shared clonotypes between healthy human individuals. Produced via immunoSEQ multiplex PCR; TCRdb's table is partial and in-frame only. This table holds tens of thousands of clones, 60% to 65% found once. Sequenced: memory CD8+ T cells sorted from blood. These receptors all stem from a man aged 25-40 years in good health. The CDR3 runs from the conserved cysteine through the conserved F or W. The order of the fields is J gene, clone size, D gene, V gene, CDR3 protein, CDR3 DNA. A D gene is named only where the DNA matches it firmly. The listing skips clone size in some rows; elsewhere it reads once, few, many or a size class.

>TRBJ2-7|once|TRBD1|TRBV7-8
CASSRLGTGLEQYF
TGTGCCAGCAGCCGGCTCGGGACAGGGCTCGAGCAGTACTTC
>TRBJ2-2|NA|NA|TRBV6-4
CASSDEVSVPSTGELFF
TGTGCCAGCAGTGACGAGGTTAGTGTGCCGAGCACCGGGGAGCTGTTTTTT
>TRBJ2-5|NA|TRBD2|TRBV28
CASSLLAGDMETQYF
TGTGCCAGCAGTTTACTAGCGGGAGACATGGAGACCCAGTACTTC
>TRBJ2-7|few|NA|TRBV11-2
CASSFPTRGLHEQYF
TGTGCCAGCAGCTTTCCTACCCGGGGTCTCCACGAGCAGTACTTC
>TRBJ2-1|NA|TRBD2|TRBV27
CASSKGLAGGNEQFF
TGTGCCAGCAGTAAGGGACTAGCGGGCGGCAATGAGCAGTTCTTC
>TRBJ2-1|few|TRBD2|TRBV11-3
CASSATSGTIINEQFF
TGTGCCAGCAGCGCAACTAGCGGGACAATCATCAATGAGCAGTTCTTC
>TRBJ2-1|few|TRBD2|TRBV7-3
CASSLYLAGDHEQFF
TGTGCCAGCAGCTTATATCTAGCGGGAGACCATGAGCAGTTCTTC
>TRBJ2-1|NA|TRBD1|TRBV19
CASSRQGSVTPSSYNEQFF
TGTGCCAGTAGTAGACAGGGTTCTGTAACTCCCAGCTCCTACAATGAGCAGTTCTTC
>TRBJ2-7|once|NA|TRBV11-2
CASSLAFPEYEQYF
TGTGCCAGCAGCTTAGCTTTCCCCGAGTACGAGCAGTACTTC
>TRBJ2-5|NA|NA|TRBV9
CASSVERGAKTQYF
TGTGCCAGCAGCGTAGAGAGGGGGGCGAAGACCCAGTACTTC
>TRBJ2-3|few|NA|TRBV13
CASSLRDPAGLTDTQYF
TGTGCCAGCAGCTTAAGGGACCCTGCAGGGTTGACAGATACGCAGTATTTT
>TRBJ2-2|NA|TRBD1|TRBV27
CAAGQGWVGELFF
TGTGCCGCGGGACAGGGCTGGGTCGGGGAGCTGTTTTTT
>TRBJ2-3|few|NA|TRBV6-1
CASSYRETDTQYF
TGTGCCAGCAGTTATAGGGAGACAGATACGCAGTATTTT
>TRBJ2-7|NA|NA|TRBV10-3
CAINKDTGNRYEQYF
TGTGCCATCAACAAGGACACGGGAAATAGGTACGAGCAGTACTTC
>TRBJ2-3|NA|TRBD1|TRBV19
CASSIVGTGSTDTQYF
TGTGCCAGTAGTATAGTGGGGACAGGAAGCACAGATACGCAGTATTTT
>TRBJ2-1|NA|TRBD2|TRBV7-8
CASSLVLAGGDNEQFF
TGTGCCAGCAGCTTAGTCCTAGCGGGAGGGGACAATGAGCAGTTCTTC
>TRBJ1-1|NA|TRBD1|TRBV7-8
CASSAGTGKNTEAFF
TGTGCCAGCAGCGCAGGGACAGGGAAAAACACTGAAGCTTTCTTT
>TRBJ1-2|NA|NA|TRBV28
CASRNLGYGYTF
TGTGCCAGCAGGAACCTTGGCTATGGCTACACCTTC
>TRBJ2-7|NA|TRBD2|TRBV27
CASSKRFGGASYEQYF
TGTGCCAGCAGCAAGCGTTTCGGGGGGGCCTCCTACGAGCAGTACTTC
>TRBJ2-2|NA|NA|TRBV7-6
CASSVPYSNTGELFF
TGTGCCAGCAGCGTTCCCTATTCGAACACCGGGGAGCTGTTTTTT
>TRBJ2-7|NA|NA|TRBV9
CASSSSRAGYEQYF
TGTGCCAGCAGCTCTAGCAGGGCTGGCTACGAGCAGTACTTC
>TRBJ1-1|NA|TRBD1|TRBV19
CASSSQGATEAFF
TGTGCCAGTAGCTCACAGGGGGCAACTGAAGCTTTCTTT
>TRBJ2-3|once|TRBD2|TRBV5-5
CASNQPGLGPDTQYF
TGTGCCAGCAACCAGCCGGGACTAGGACCAGATACGCAGTATTTT
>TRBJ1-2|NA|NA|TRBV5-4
CASSLPRMNIYGYTF
TGTGCCAGCAGCTTGCCCCGGATGAATATCTATGGCTACACCTTC
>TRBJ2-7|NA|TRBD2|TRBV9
CASSAGLAAEQYF
TGTGCCAGCAGCGCGGGACTAGCTGCCGAGCAGTACTTC
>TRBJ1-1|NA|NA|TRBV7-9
CASSLPASNTEAFF
TGTGCCAGCAGCTTGCCAGCTTCGAACACTGAAGCTTTCTTT
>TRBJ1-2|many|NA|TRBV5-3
CASSSTASNYGYTF
TGTGCCAGCAGTTCGACAGCGTCTAACTATGGCTACACCTTC
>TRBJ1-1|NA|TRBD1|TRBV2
CASSSTGLDTEAFF
TGTGCCAGCAGTTCGACAGGGCTGGATACTGAAGCTTTCTTT
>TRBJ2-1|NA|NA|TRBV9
CASSVEEFSYNEQFF
TGTGCCAGCAGCGTAGAGGAATTCTCCTACAATGAGCAGTTCTTC
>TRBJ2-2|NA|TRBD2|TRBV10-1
CASSERGLAEQRLGTGELFF
TGCGCCAGCAGTGAGAGGGGACTAGCGGAGCAAAGGCTGGGGACCGGGGAGCTGTTTTTT
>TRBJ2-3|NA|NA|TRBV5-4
CASSQGGGSTDTQYF
TGTGCCAGCAGCCAAGGAGGAGGTAGCACAGATACGCAGTATTTT
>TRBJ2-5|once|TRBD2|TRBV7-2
CASSQRGSAGRETQYF
TGTGCCAGCAGCCAGCGGGGTTCCGCGGGGAGGGAGACCCAGTACTTC
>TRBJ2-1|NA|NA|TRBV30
CAWRARLDVHWFF
TGTGCCTGGAGGGCTAGACTTGACGTTCATTGGTTCTTC
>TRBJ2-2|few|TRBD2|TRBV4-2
CASSDSGRATGELFF
TGTGCCAGCAGTGATAGCGGGAGGGCCACCGGGGAGCTGTTTTTT
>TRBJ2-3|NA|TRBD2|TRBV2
CASSGGRAGVHTDTQYF
TGTGCCAGCAGTGGGGGACGGGCGGGAGTGCACACAGATACGCAGTATTTT
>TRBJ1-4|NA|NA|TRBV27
CASRGMGKLFF
TGTGCCAGCAGAGGGATGGGAAAACTGTTTTTT
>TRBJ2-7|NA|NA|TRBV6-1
CASSSQQGYEQYF
TGTGCCAGCAGTTCCCAACAGGGTTACGAGCAGTACTTC
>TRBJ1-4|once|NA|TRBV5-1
CASRERGVSNEKLFF
TGCGCCAGCAGGGAAAGAGGGGTGTCTAATGAAAAACTGTTTTTT
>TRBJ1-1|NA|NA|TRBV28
CAIEAGGHTEAFF
TGTGCCATAGAAGCGGGCGGCCACACTGAAGCTTTCTTT
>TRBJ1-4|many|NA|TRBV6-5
CASSYGGATNEKLFF
TGTGCCAGCAGTTACGGCGGTGCAACTAATGAAAAACTGTTTTTT
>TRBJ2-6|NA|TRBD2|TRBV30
CAVGLAGGSGANVLTF
TGTGCCGTGGGGCTAGCGGGAGGGTCTGGGGCCAACGTCCTGACTTTC
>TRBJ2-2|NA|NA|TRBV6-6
CASSYLVGGELFF
TGTGCCAGCAGTTACCTAGTGGGCGGGGAGCTGTTTTTT
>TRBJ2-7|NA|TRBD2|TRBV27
CASSLRLPGLAGPYEQYF
TGTGCCAGCAGTTTACGGTTACCGGGACTAGCGGGCCCCTACGAGCAGTACTTC
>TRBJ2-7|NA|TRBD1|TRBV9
CASKGASYEQYF
TGTGCCAGCAAGGGGGCCTCCTACGAGCAGTACTTC
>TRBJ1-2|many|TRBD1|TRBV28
CASGQDYGYTF
TGTGCCAGTGGACAGGACTATGGCTACACCTTC
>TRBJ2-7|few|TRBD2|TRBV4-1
CASSQDPSGTYEQYF
TGCGCCAGCAGCCAAGACCCTAGCGGGACCTACGAGCAGTACTTC
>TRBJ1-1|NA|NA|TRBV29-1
CSSYGGENTEAFF
TGCAGCTCATATGGGGGGGAGAACACTGAAGCTTTCTTT
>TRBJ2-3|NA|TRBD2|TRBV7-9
CASSLYPTGGKADTQYF
TGTGCCAGCAGCTTATACCCAACGGGAGGAAAGGCAGATACGCAGTATTTT
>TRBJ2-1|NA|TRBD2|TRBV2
CASSGLAGSNEQFF
TGTGCCAGCAGTGGGCTAGCGGGCAGCAATGAGCAGTTCTTC
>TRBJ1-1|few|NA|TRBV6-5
CASSYFGNTEAFF
TGTGCCAGCAGTTACTTTGGTAACACTGAAGCTTTCTTT